Listed below are T cell receptor beta chains from one sample, sequenced in a study of siplizumab effects on memory and regulatory T cells. Sequenced by immunoSEQ multiplex PCR; TCRdb stores in-frame clones only, minus some. This sample has roughly 100,000 clones; approximately 93% occur once, and the top ten carry about 0.62%. Sequencing was carried out using Tregs sorted from blood. The receptors here all came from a human donor in good health. Each CDR3 is given with its conserved first and last residue. A D gene is named only where the DNA matches it firmly. The listing skips clone size in some rows; elsewhere it reads once, few, many or a size class.

J gene,V gene,clone size,D gene,CDR3 DNA,CDR3 protein
TRBJ2-1,TRBV11-2,-,TRBD2,TGTGCCAGCAGCTGGGGATCTAGCGGGAGTTACAATGAGCAGTTCTTC,CASSWGSSGSYNEQFF
TRBJ2-1,TRBV6-1,-,TRBD2,TGTGCCAGCAGGGGGACTAGCGGGACCTACAATGAGCAGTTCTTC,CASRGTSGTYNEQFF
TRBJ1-2,TRBV14,-,-,TGTGCCAGCAGCCATTCGGTTCAGGGCCCCCGCGGCTACACCTTC,CASSHSVQGPRGYTF
TRBJ1-1,TRBV5-6,-,-,TGTGCCAGCAGCTACGTGGGGGAGACTGAAGCTTTCTTT,CASSYVGETEAFF
TRBJ1-4,TRBV20-1,-,-,TGCAGTGCAAGGGGACTCGAAAAACTGTTTTTT,CSARGLEKLFF
TRBJ2-3,TRBV5-1,-,-,TGCGCCAGCAGCTTGGCCGGAAGGGGGGGCTCAGATACGCAGTATTTT,CASSLAGRGGSDTQYF
TRBJ1-2,TRBV25-1,-,-,TGTGCCAGCAGTGAATTTCCCAACCACTATGGCTACACCTTC,CASSEFPNHYGYTF
TRBJ1-1,TRBV27,-,-,TGTGCCAGCAGTACCCAGGGCATGAACACTGAAGCTTTCTTT,CASSTQGMNTEAFF
TRBJ2-4,TRBV21-1,-,-,TGTGCCAGCACCGACAACAGGGACATCATTCAGTACTTC,CASTDNRDIIQYF
TRBJ2-1,TRBV7-3,-,-,TGTGCCAGCAGCTTAGGGATAGTCGATGAGCAGTTCTTC,CASSLGIVDEQFF
TRBJ2-7,TRBV10-3,-,-,TGTGCCATCAGTTATGACGTAACCTACGAGCAGTACTTC,CAISYDVTYEQYF
TRBJ2-3,TRBV7-9,-,-,TGTGCCAGCAGCTCCCTGGCATACGATACGCAGTATTTT,CASSSLAYDTQYF
TRBJ2-4,TRBV7-3,-,-,TGTGCCAGCAGCCCCGGTGGAGGATTAGCCAAAAACATTCAGTACTTC,CASSPGGGLAKNIQYF
TRBJ1-3,TRBV7-9,-,TRBD1,TGTGCCAGCAGCTTGAATCCCGGGACAGGTGGAAACACCATATATTTT,CASSLNPGTGGNTIYF
TRBJ2-5,TRBV5-1,-,TRBD2,TGCGCCAGCAGCCAAGTGGTGCTAGCGGGACAAGAGACCCAGTACTTC,CASSQVVLAGQETQYF
TRBJ1-2,TRBV27,-,-,TGTGCCAGTTCTCGGGGGGCGGTCTATGGCTACACCTTC,CASSRGAVYGYTF
TRBJ1-1,TRBV19,-,-,TGTGCCAGTAGTTTCACAATAATGAACACTGAAGCTTTCTTT,CASSFTIMNTEAFF
TRBJ1-1,TRBV6-5,-,-,TGTGCCAGCAGTTGGGGGGTGGGCACTGAAGCTTTCTTT,CASSWGVGTEAFF
TRBJ1-3,TRBV4-1,-,-,TGCGCCAGCAGCCAAGTTGTAGGCAGCTCTGGAAACACCATATATTTT,CASSQVVGSSGNTIYF
TRBJ1-2,TRBV19,-,-,TGTGCCAGTAGGTTGACATCCTCCTATGGCTACACCTTC,CASRLTSSYGYTF
TRBJ2-3,TRBV20-1,-,-,TGCAGTGCTAGGGAAACAGATACGCAGTATTTT,CSARETDTQYF
TRBJ2-5,TRBV28,-,-,TGTGCCAGCAAAAATCAGGGAGGTAGGGAGACCCAGTACTTC,CASKNQGGRETQYF
TRBJ2-2,TRBV6-1,-,TRBD1,TGTGCCAGCAGCCTCTTACAGGGGATCACCGGGGAGCTGTTTTTT,CASSLLQGITGELFF
TRBJ2-2,TRBV7-7,-,TRBD2,TGTGCTAGCAGCCTTAGCGGGGGATTCGGGGAGCTGTTTTTT,CASSLSGGFGELFF
TRBJ1-2,TRBV19,few,-,TGTGCCAGTAGTATCAGGATCACTAACTATGGCTACACCTTC,CASSIRITNYGYTF
TRBJ1-2,TRBV5-1,-,TRBD1,TGCGCCAGCAGCAAGGGACAGGGCTATGGCTACACCTTC,CASSKGQGYGYTF
TRBJ1-6,TRBV6-6,-,-,TGTGCCAGCAGTTACCGAAGAACAGGGTTCGATTCACCCCTCCACTTT,CASSYRRTGFDSPLHF